Reported below is one T cell receptor beta chain. The source of the sample is a study of technical replicates of blood from a handful of donors. The germline V and J ends were trimmed by 4 bases and 0 bases, with 10 bases remaining between them. In germline, CDR1 is SEHNR, CDR2 FQNEAQ (reference sequence). This CDR3 region has 15 residues. Clones were read by immunoSEQ multiplex PCR, and TCRdb kept only the in-frame ones, dropping some. The sample lists some 80,000 clones; 92% were seen once. The J gene is TRBJ1-5, the V gene TRBV7-9; TRBD1 might be the D (5 bases). The sequenced material came from T cells isolated from PBMCs. The TCR sequence derives from a human donor in good health. CDR3 sequence (DNA): TGTGCCAGCAGCTCCCGGGGGAATAGCAATCAGCCCCAGCATTTT. Amino acids: CASSSRGNSNQPQHF.